The entry below gives a single TCR beta chain sequence along with its context. Its antigen is currently not known. One base away there is no much larger clone; base qualities are not given. TCR beta libraries were generated from genomic DNA with the immunoSEQ kit, following the manufacturer's recommendations. For library preparation, a first multiplex PCR was performed with proprietary primers, followed by a second PCR in which unique barcodes were added, and bead cleanups were performed after each round. Each sample batch included a kit-provided positive control reaction and a negative control reaction. The final libraries were assessed on an Agilent 4200 TapeStation D1000 ScreenTape, pooled by volume, and quantified by qPCR. Sequencing was performed on an Illumina NextSeq500 with a MidOutput 150-cycle cartridge, and 156 Read1 and 15 Index1 cycles were run with kit custom primers. The pooled library was loaded at approximately 1 pM, and approximately 18% PhiX control was spiked in. Processing in the source paper ran as follows. Vendor-processed data were analyzed in R, with a clonotype defined as all T cells sharing the same CDR3 nucleotide sequence. In the clone abundance analyses, frequencies in each sample were normalized to that sample's 10,000 most abundant clones. Public T cell clones, averaging fewer than five per sample, were removed before analysis. Tumor-enriched clonotypes and baseline blood-enriched clonotypes were defined as those with an abundance difference of at least 32-fold between compartments. A beta-binomial differential abundance model was applied to find clonotypes that expanded or contracted between blood time points. Tumor-blood repertoire similarity was measured with the Baroni-Urbani and Buser coefficient, and groups were compared using two-tailed Wilcoxon tests in R. Entries here come from immuneACCESS through TCRdb and include only in-frame sequences with V and J called. Some clones fail to appear in such tables; in the studies checked, an unresolved V gene covers under half of the shortfall, and the cause of the remainder is unknown. The V and J calls and the clone size are those of that table, but D and trimming were determined from the DNA. Counted in this sample were more than 95,000 clones; 80% to 85% of them appeared once. Approximately 3% of the sample belongs to the ten largest clones.

Counted from cysteine to phenylalanine, this CDR3 has 13 amino acids. Only the CDR3 portion is preserved as DNA: 39 bases, with reading frame beginning at the first base. V is trimmed back by 3 bases and J by 5 bases, and the junction contains 2 bases that no gene match accounts for. CDR1 and CDR2, per the germline V gene, are SGHDT and YYEEEE. The data were obtained in a study of radiation and T cells in renal cell carcinoma (TCRdb year 2020). Describing the broader study: The samples were obtained from a clinical trial, where primary renal cell carcinomas were treated with 15 Gy stereotactic body radiation therapy and then removed by nephrectomy 4 weeks afterward. TCR beta sequencing covered 50 to 55 samples in total, comprising 25 or so tumors and roughly 27 peripheral blood samples. In the roughly 49 samples combined, several million unique CDR3 nucleotide sequences were found, encoding roughly 3,000,000 unique CDR3 amino acid sequences. The paper's findings and limits, for the study overall: Changes in the blood repertoire were not tracked past 4 weeks after treatment. Because the trial had a single-armed design, the trial could not examine how radiation dose or scheduling affected the TCR repertoire. In blood, the top tumor clonotypes increased between baseline and 2 weeks post-radiation and then shrank by 4 weeks, which suggests that tumor-resident clones expanded only transiently. Because no pretreatment tumor biopsies were available, whether clonotypes were present in the tumor at baseline could not be determined.

Sample time point, as interpreted from the label and publication: baseline pretreatment blood. The treatment or condition label for this specimen denotes: 15 Gy SBRT to primary tumor, nephrectomy 4 weeks later. Serial peripheral blood from radiation-treated patients was sampled at baseline, 2 weeks and 4 weeks after SBRT to track tumor-enriched clonotypes. All patients had renal cell carcinoma with clear cell pathology. The QIAamp DNA Blood Mini Kit (Qiagen) was used to prepare genomic DNA for TCR sequencing. The analyses included only samples that passed all quality control checks. The sample here was blood, taken from a patient whose treatment included radiotherapy and nephrectomy. The rearrangement combines TRBV5-6 with TRBJ2-7, and TRBD1 matches 10 of the central bases. The receptor was derived from a woman aged 60 to 75 with renal cell carcinoma. The CDR3 in this case is CASSSGTGDEQYF. The DNA sequence is as follows: TGTGCCAGCAGCTCCGGGACAGGGGACGAGCAGTACTTC.